Below, one TCR beta chain is given with its context. This entry belongs to a study of blood T cell repertoires in COVID-19. Study overall: Collection of acute and convalescent COVID-19 samples took place in the United States, Italy and Spain. Nucleic acid was either cDNA or gDNA, and it came from T cells, B-cell-depleted T cells, or PBMCs.

In the original workflow: It was from reference gene primer amplification that nucleated cell counts were estimated. Method: immunoSEQ multiplex PCR; TCRdb's copy keeps in-frame clones and lacks some. The V and J calls and the clone size are those of that table, but D and trimming were determined from the DNA. The sample contains roughly 100,000 clones, roughly 90% of which appear only once. The CDR3 loop spans 17 amino acids. Germline values: CDR1 SGHRS, CDR2 YFSETQ. J gave up 3 bases and V 4 bases, and 9 bases lay outside the gene matches. This receptor was identified in an elderly woman in a cohort sampled during active COVID-19. This chain joins TRBV5-1 and TRBJ2-3; 12 bases are shared with TRBD2. Sequencing used peripheral blood. CDR3 sequence (DNA): TGCGCCAGCAGCCATAGGACTAGCGGGGCGTCTACAGATACGCAGTATTTT. Translation gives CASSHRTSGASTDTQYF.